This T cell receptor (beta chain) was sequenced for a study of blood T cell repertoires in COVID-19. Study-level information: Some COVID-19 samples were acute and others convalescent; all came from the United States, Italy and Spain. Sample material is recorded as cDNA or gDNA derived from T cells, B-cell-depleted T cells, or PBMCs.

This clone has more than one count but fewer than ten. Authors' analysis steps: Nucleated cell number was recorded as an estimate derived from reference gene primer amplification. This table comes from immunoSEQ multiplex PCR, and its TCRdb copy is limited to in-frame clones, with some not included. V and J calls and clone size follow that table, whereas D and trimming were derived from the DNA. Of tens of thousands of clones listed, over 70% were seen once; the top ten hold approximately 2.4%. Sequenced input: peripheral blood. The sequence came from a man at least 80 years old with active or convalescent COVID-19.

CDR3 region: CASSQGVGRYYEQYF. CDR3 DNA: TGTGCCAGCAGCCAAGGAGTAGGCAGGTACTACGAGCAGTACTTC. The chain has TRBV14 and TRBJ2-7; the D is unclear. CDR3 size: 15 residues. The germline V and J ends were trimmed by 1 base and 3 bases, with 13 bases remaining between them. Germline values: CDR1 SGHDN, CDR2 FVKESK. Supplemented by reference TRBV14 and TRBJ2-7, the full variable domain reads EAGVTQFPSHSVIEKGQTVTLRCDPISGHDNLYWYRRVMGKEIKFLLHFVKESKQDESGMPNNRFLAERTGGTYSTLKVQPAELEDSGVYFCASSQGVGRYYEQYFGPGTRLTVT.